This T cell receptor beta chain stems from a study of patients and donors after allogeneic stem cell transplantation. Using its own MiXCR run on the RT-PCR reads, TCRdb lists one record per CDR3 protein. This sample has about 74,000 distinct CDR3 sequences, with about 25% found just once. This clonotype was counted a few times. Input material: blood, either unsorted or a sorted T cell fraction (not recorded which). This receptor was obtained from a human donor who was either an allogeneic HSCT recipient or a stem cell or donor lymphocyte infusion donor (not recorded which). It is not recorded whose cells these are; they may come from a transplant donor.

CDR3 protein: CATSDWVGQPQHF. In DNA, the CDR3 is TGTGCCACCAGTGACTGGGTCGGGCAGCCCCAGCATTTT. The chain has TRBV24-1 and TRBJ1-5; D is unresolved. V shed 4 bases and J shed 7 bases, with 10 bases lying between them. Per germline, CDR1 KGHDR and CDR2 SFDVKD. The CDR3 loop spans 13 amino acids.